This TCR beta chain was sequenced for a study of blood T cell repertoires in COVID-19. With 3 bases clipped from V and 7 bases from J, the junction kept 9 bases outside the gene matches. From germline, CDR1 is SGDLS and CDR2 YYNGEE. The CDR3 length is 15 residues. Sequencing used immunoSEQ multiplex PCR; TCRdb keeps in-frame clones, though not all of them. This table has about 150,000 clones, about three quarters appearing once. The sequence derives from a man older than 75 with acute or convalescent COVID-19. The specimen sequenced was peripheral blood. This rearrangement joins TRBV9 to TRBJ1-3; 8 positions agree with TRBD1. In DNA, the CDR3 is TGTGCCAGCAGCGCCAAGACAGGGGTTGCCAACACCATATATTTT. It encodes CASSAKTGVANTIYF.